Each of the 27 T cell receptor beta chains below was sequenced from the same sample in a study of blood T cell repertoires in COVID-19. Only in-frame clones appear in the TCRdb table, and some are missing; sequencing was by immunoSEQ multiplex PCR. The sample contains 350,000 to 400,000 clones, approximately 92% of which appear only once. Sequenced sample: PBMCs or T cells enriched from blood (not recorded which). All receptors derive from a man aged 18-30 years who had recovered from COVID-19.

In its sample, this clone was seen once. This sample also contains other DNA sequences that code for the same CDR3. The CDR3 reads CASSLRGGGNQPQHF. The DNA for the CDR3 is TGCGCCAGCAGCTTGAGAGGGGGTGGCAATCAGCCCCAGCATTTT. The chain employs TRBV5-1 and TRBJ1-5, with D possibly being TRBD1 (6 bases). V was shortened by 1 base and J by 2 bases, with 10 bases between the two germline ends. This CDR3 is built from 15 residues. Looked up from germline, CDR1 is SGHRS and CDR2 is YFSETQ. Full variable domain (missing parts from reference TRBV5-1 and TRBJ1-5): KAGVTQTPRYLIKTRGQQVTLSCSPISGHRSVSWYQQTPGQGLQFLFEYFSETQRNKGNFPGRFSGRQFSNSRSEMNVSTLELGDSALYLCASSLRGGGNQPQHFGDGTRLSIL.

J is TRBJ1-1 and V is TRBV18, with D perhaps matching TRBD1 (5 bases). The ends were cut back, 3 bases at V and 6 bases at J, with 17 bases in the middle. Per the germline V gene, CDR1 is KGHSH and CDR2 is LQKENI. CDR3 length: 15 residues. As DNA, the CDR3 is TGTGCCAGCTCACCGACTCGGGGGTTGGTCTCTGAAGCTTTCTTT. As protein: CASSPTRGLVSEAFF.

The genes are TRBV28 and TRBJ2-7, with D possibly being TRBD1 (7 bases). The germline V gene has CDR1 MDHEN and CDR2 SYDVKM. V dropped 5 bases and J dropped 3 bases, with 29 bases sitting between them. The CDR3 sequence is 19 residues long. CDR3 protein: CASSDQGGRTTGSYYEQYF. CDR3 sequence (DNA): TGTGCCAGCAGTGACCAGGGGGGTAGGACCACCGGGTCTTACTACGAGCAGTACTTC.

The V gene is TRBV10-1, the J gene TRBJ2-1, with TRBD2 identical over 13 bases. The CDR3 is 15 residues long. V trimming: 1 base; J trimming: 7 bases; junction bases outside the gene matches: 1. Germline values: CDR1 WNHNN, CDR2 SYGVQD (reference sequence). The CDR3 coding sequence is TGCGCCAGCAGTGAGTGGACTAGCGGGGGAAATGAGCAGTTCTTC. This codes for CASSEWTSGGNEQFF.

Comment on this clone: At one boundary the junction diverges from the germline segment, which might be a read error. V and J are TRBV4-1 and TRBJ2-3, with TRBD2 as a possible D gene (6 bases). Per germline, CDR1 MGHRA and CDR2 YSYEKL. There are 16 residues in the CDR3. The DNA for the CDR3 is TGCGCCAGCAGCCAAGGGTCCGGGTCGGTGGGACTTCGGGGTGATTTT. Protein: CASSQGSGSVGLRGDF.

The genes are TRBV18 and TRBJ1-1, with unresolved D. The germline CDR1 and CDR2 sequences are KGHSH and LQKENI. V dropped 6 bases and J dropped 5 bases, with 22 bases sitting between them. This CDR3 is 16 amino acids long. CDR3 region: CASSSSGPSLGTEAFF. In DNA, the CDR3 is TGTGCCAGCTCCTCAAGTGGGCCTTCCCTTGGAACTGAAGCTTTCTTT.

The CDR3 region has the DNA TGTGCCAGCAGTTACTCCGCGGGACAGAGTAACTATGGCTACACCTTC. Encoded protein: CASSYSAGQSNYGYTF. The rearrangement links TRBV6-5 to TRBJ1-2, with 7 bases fitting TRBD1. V was pared by 0 bases and J by 1 base, with 5 bases of the junction left unmatched. Germline loops: CDR1 MNHEY, CDR2 SVGAGI. This CDR3 region has 16 residues.

As concerns this clone: The sample holds other DNA sequences that translate to the same CDR3. This chain joins TRBV3-1 (or the pseudogene TRBV3-2) and TRBJ1-6; 9 bases fit TRBD1. V shed 3 bases and J 8 bases; nucleotides not matched to a gene: 2. Germline values: CDR1 LGHDT, CDR2 YNNKEL (reference sequence). The CDR3 contains 14 residues. The CDR3, as DNA: TGTGCCAGCAGCCAGGGACAGGGCTATTCACCCCTCCACTTT. Amino acid sequence: CASSQGQGYSPLHF.

The V gene is TRBV12-3 or TRBV12-4, the J gene TRBJ1-6; D gene ambiguous. There are 13 residues in the CDR3. Trimming took 6 bases from V and 7 from J, leaving 10 bases between them. The CDR3 region has the DNA TGTGCCAGCAGCTCCGGAGACAATTCACCCCTCCACTTT. It codes for CASSSGDNSPLHF.

The chain uses TRBV9 and TRBJ2-1; 9 nucleotides match TRBD1. The CDR3 totals 15 residues. Germline V gives CDR1 SGDLS, CDR2 YYNGEE. V dropped 2 bases and J dropped 3; count of bases not matched to a gene: 3. CDR3 amino acids: CASSVGQGDYNEQFF. The DNA of the CDR3 is TGTGCCAGCAGCGTGGGACAGGGCGACTACAATGAGCAGTTCTTC.

The J gene is TRBJ2-3, the V gene TRBV5-8; 8 positions agree with TRBD1. V shed 6 bases, J shed 1 base, and the junction held 4 bases outside the gene matches. Germline loops: CDR1 SGHTS, CDR2 YDEGEE. The CDR3 covers 14 residues. DNA of the CDR3: TGTGCCAGCAACCTGGGACAGGGCACAGATACGCAGTATTTT. Translated, it gives CASNLGQGTDTQYF.

CDR3 in amino acids: CASSYSAGKTQYF. The CDR3 coding sequence is TGTGCCAGCAGTTACTCGGCAGGGAAGACCCAGTACTTC. The genes are TRBV6-5 and TRBJ2-5, with a possible D match to TRBD1 (5 bases). There are 13 residues in the CDR3. Germline-derived CDR1 and CDR2 are MNHEY and SVGAGI. The V end was cut by 0 bases, the J end by 6 bases, with 8 bases between.

The chain is built from TRBV4-3 and TRBJ2-3; D is perhaps TRBD2 (5 bases). Per the germline V gene, CDR1 is LGHNA and CDR2 is YSLEER. Trimming removed 6 bases at V and 2 bases at J, with 12 bases between. There are 14 residues in the CDR3. As DNA, the CDR3 is TGCGCCAGCAGGAGGAGGACCCACACAGATACGCAGTATTTT. It yields the protein CASRRRTHTDTQYF.

This chain uses TRBV4-2 with TRBJ2-7; D is unclear. The CDR3 runs 14 residues. Germline CDR1 reads LGHNA; CDR2 reads YNFKEQ. Trimming took off 0 bases at V and 2 bases at J, with 8 bases between the two ends. The CDR3 here is CASSQEAVPYEQYF. CDR3 DNA: TGTGCCAGCAGCCAAGAGGCCGTACCCTACGAGCAGTACTTC.

The V gene is TRBV3-1 (or the pseudogene TRBV3-2), the J gene TRBJ1-2; perhaps TRBD1 as D (5 bases). CDR1 and CDR2 from the germline V gene are LGHDT and YNNKEL (reference sequence). This CDR3 is built from 14 residues. V dropped 5 bases and J dropped 1 base, with 11 bases sitting between them. Written as DNA, the CDR3 is TGTGCCAGCAGCACACGACAGTTTAACTATGGCTACACCTTC. Translating it yields CASSTRQFNYGYTF.

The genes are TRBV4-1 and TRBJ2-1; D possibly corresponds to TRBD2 (6 bases). Germline V gene lookup returns CDR1 MGHRA and CDR2 YSYEKL. V was trimmed by 0 bases and J by 9 bases, leaving 30 bases between them. This CDR3 has 20 residues. CDR3 protein: CASSQDSSWAGRPEDLEQFF. The CDR3 DNA sequence: TGCGCCAGCAGCCAAGATTCTTCGTGGGCGGGACGACCTGAAGACCTTGAGCAGTTCTTC.

This chain uses TRBV7-3 with TRBJ1-2; 7 nucleotides match TRBD1. Trimming removed 5 bases from V and 8 bases from J; junction bases left unmatched: 17. Germline assignment: CDR1 SGHTA and CDR2 FQGTGA. The CDR3 is made up of 16 amino acids. Here the CDR3 reads CASSAQQGGGAAGYTF. The DNA for the CDR3 is TGTGCCAGCAGCGCACAGCAGGGGGGAGGTGCAGCAGGCTACACCTTC.

The V call is TRBV2, the J call TRBJ2-6, with a possible D match to TRBD2 (7 bases). V gave up 8 bases and J gave up 1 base, with 12 bases separating them. The V gene's germline CDR1 is SNHLY and CDR2 FYNNEI. This CDR3 spans 15 amino acids. CDR3 sequence (DNA): TGTGCCAGCCATGGGAGGGGGTCTGGGGCCAACGTCCTGACTTTC. This gives the protein CASHGRGSGANVLTF. Full variable domain (remainder filled in from reference TRBV2 and TRBJ2-6): EPEVTQTPSHQVTQMGQEVILRCVPISNHLYFYWYRQILGQKVEFLVSFYNNEISEKSEIFDDQFSVERPDGSNFTLKIRSTKLEDSAMYFCASHGRGSGANVLTFGAGSRLTVL.

In this sample, this clone turned up once. V usage is TRBV28 and J usage is TRBJ2-7, with TRBD2 identical over 8 bases. Losses at the gene ends were 3 bases for V and 2 bases for J; bases not matched to a gene: 6. Germline V gives CDR1 MDHEN, CDR2 SYDVKM. The CDR3 is 15 amino acids. The CDR3 here is CASSLGGRQAYEQYF. DNA of the CDR3: TGTGCCAGCAGTTTGGGCGGGAGGCAAGCCTACGAGCAGTACTTC.

This clone was seen just once. The genes are TRBV28 and TRBJ2-2; a weak D match, TRBD1 (6 bases). The length of the CDR3 is 15 residues. Per germline, CDR1 MDHEN and CDR2 SYDVKM. Trimming cost V 3 bases and J 3 bases, with 11 bases left between them. The CDR3, as DNA: TGTGCCAGCAGTTTGTTGGGACAAGACACCGGGGAGCTGTTTTTT. Protein: CASSLLGQDTGELFF.

The chain joins TRBV21-1 to TRBJ2-3; the D segment call TRBD2 is taken from the table without a DNA check. TRBV21-1 is annotated as a pseudogene. The CDR3 has 15 amino acids. CDR3 region: CASTPGEFSTDTQYF. CDR3 DNA sequence: TGTGCCAGCACCCCGGGAGAGTTTAGCACAGATACGCAGTATTTT.

This chain's CDR3 is CASSLWGDNSPLHF. The CDR3, as DNA: TGTGCCAGCAGCTTATGGGGCGATAATTCACCCCTCCACTTT. The chain employs TRBV7-2 and TRBJ1-6, with D perhaps matching TRBD1 (5 bases). Trimming cost V 2 bases and J 5 bases, with 7 bases left between them. CDR1 and CDR2 (germline): SGHTA, FQGNSA. The CDR3 has 14 amino acids.

The chain recombines TRBV10-2 with TRBJ1-5; 8 positions agree with TRBD1. The CDR3 sequence is 14 residues long. V lost 6 bases to trimming and J lost 2 bases; unmatched junction nucleotides: 3. Germline V gene sequence: CDR1 WSHSY, CDR2 SAAADI. The CDR3 spells CASRATGGNQPQHF. The CDR3 DNA reads as TGCGCCAGCAGGGCGACAGGGGGCAATCAGCCCCAGCATTTT.

A single count supports this clone. The V and J genes are TRBV5-7 and TRBJ2-1, with 15 bases identical to TRBD2. TRBV5-7 counts as an open reading frame of uncertain function. V shed 4 bases, J shed 3 bases, and the junction held 5 bases outside the gene matches. This CDR3 comprises 17 residues. The CDR3 DNA reads TGTGCCAGCAGCCCGCGGGGACTAGCGGGGGGCTACAATGAGCAGTTCTTC. Residues: CASSPRGLAGGYNEQFF.

The gene calls are TRBV5-6 and TRBJ1-5; D is unresolved. Germline CDR1 is SGHDT and CDR2 is YYEEEE. V gave up 4 bases and J gave up 3 bases, with 11 bases separating them. CDR3 size: 14 residues. This chain's CDR3 is CASSVSSFNQPQHF. In DNA, the CDR3 is TGTGCCAGCAGCGTCTCGAGTTTCAATCAGCCCCAGCATTTT.

CDR3 sequence (DNA): TGTGCCAGCAGCTTGGGGGGAGGAGCGAACACCGGGGAGCTGTTTTTT. Translated: CASSLGGGANTGELFF. The V call is TRBV5-4, the J call TRBJ2-2; weak D call: TRBD2 (6 bases). The CDR3 extends over 16 amino acids. Germline V gene data show CDR1 as SGHNT and CDR2 as YYREEE (reference sequence). V was shortened by 0 bases and J by 0 bases, with 9 bases between the two germline ends.

This clone was seen a handful of times. CDR3 sequence (DNA): TGTGCCAGCAGCGAATTGGGACAGGAATTCACAGATACGCAGTATTTT. Its translation is CASSELGQEFTDTQYF. The chain is built from TRBV4-2 and TRBJ2-3; 8 bases match TRBD1. Per the germline V gene, CDR1 is LGHNA and CDR2 is YNFKEQ. Trimming removed 5 bases from V and 2 bases from J; junction bases left unmatched: 9. This CDR3 comprises 16 residues.